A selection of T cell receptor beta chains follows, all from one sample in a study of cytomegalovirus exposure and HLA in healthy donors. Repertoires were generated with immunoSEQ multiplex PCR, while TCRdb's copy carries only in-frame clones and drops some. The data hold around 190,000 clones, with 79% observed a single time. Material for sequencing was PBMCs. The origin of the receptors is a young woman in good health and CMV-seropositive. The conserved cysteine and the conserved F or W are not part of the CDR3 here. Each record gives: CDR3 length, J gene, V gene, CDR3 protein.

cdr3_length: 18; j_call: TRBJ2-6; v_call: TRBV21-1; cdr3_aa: ASSKERDRGSFAGANVLT
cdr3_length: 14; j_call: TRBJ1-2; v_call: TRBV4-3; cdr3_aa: ASSQGVRARNYGYT
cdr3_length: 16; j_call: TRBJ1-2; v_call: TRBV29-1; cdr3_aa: STGVSVVGGSVEAGYT
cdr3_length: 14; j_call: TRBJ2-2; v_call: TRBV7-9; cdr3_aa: ASSPPGQGYGGELF
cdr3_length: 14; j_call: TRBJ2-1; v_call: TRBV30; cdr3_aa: AWSVGDTPPYNEQF
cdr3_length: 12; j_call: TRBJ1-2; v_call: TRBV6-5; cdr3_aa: ASSFRGPAGGYT
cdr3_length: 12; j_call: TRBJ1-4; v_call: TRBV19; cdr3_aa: ASSYGQKYEKLF
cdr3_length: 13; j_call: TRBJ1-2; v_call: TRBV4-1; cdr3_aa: ASSQAILANYGYT
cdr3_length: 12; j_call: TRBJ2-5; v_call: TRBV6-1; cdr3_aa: ASSEGPGQETQY
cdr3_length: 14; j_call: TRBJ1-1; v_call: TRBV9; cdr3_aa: ASSRVGPTGNTEAF
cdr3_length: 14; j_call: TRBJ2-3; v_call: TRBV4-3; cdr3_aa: ASSQDASGSADTQY
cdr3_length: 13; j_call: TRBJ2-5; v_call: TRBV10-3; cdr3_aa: AISEPSATQETQY
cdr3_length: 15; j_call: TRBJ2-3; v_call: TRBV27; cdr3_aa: ASSLSGEALGTDTQY
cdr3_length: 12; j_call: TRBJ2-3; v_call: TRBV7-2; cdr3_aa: ASSLALAGNTQY
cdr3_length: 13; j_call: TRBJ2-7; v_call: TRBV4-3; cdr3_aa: ASSQETADSYEQY
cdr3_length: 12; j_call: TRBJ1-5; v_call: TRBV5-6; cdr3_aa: ASSQDRYNQPQH
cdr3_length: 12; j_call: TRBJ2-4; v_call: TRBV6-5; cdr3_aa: ASSPRGRGDIQY
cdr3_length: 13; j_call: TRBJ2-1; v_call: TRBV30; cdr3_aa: AWSIGDSSYNEQF
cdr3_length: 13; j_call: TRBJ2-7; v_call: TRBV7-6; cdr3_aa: ASSSTGMADYEQY
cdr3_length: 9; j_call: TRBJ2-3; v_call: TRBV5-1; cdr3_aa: ASRSAFDQY
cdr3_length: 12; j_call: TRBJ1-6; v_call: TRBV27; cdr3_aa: ASSPTGVVSPLH
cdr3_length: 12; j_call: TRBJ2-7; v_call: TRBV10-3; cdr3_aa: AISTDRGTYEQY
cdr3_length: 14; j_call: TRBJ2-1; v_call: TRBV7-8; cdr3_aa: ASSSGTSSDYNEQF
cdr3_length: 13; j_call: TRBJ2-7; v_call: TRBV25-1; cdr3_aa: ASRPGGGAPYEQY
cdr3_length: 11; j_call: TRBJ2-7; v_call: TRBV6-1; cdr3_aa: ASSWDSTYEQY
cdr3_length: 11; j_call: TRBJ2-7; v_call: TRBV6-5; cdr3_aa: ASSYSQGPEQY
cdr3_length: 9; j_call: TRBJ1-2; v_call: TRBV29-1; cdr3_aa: SVSQGGGYT
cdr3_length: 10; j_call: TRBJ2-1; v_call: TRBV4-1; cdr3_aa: ASSQFPQEQF
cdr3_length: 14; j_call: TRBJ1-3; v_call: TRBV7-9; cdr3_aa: ASNLLGGLSGNTIY
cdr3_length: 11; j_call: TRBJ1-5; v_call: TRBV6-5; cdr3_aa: ASSYPRAQPQH
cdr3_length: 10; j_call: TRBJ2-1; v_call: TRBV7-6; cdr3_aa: ASSRPGQGWF
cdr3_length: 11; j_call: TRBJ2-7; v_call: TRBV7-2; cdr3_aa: ASSFTATYEQY
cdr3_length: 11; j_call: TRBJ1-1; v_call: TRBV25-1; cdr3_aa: ASRDSGNTEAF
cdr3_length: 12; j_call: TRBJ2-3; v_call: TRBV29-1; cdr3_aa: SVGVEGPTDTQY
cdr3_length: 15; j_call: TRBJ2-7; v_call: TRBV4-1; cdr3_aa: ASSQRLLPGQGYEQY
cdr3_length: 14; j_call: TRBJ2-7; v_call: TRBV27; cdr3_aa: ASSSKTSGVSYEQY
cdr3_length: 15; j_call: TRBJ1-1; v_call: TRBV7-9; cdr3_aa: ASSSPSGQARGTEAF
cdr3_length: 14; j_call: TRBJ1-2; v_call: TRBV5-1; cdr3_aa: ASSLGQGSHKYGYT
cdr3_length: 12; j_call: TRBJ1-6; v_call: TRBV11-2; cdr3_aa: ASSSGGGSSPLH
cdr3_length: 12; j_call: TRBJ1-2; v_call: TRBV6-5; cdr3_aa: ASSYSTREDGYT
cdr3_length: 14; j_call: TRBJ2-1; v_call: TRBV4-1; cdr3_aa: ASSQPTRTRYNEQF
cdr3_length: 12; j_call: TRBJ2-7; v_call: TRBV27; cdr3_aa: ASSRQGAAYEQY
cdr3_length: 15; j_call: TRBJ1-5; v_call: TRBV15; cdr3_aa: ATSRVGGTGGNQPQH
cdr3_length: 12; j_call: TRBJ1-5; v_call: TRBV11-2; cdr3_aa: ASSFGGAYQPQH
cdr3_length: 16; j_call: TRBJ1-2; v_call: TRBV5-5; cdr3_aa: ASSLELAGRQGIYGYT
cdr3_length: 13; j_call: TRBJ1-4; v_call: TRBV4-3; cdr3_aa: ASSSGDELGEKLF
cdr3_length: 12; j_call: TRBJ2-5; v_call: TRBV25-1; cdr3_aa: ASSGTGGWETQY
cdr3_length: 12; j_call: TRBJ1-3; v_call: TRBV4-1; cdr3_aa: ASSQGGGPNTIY
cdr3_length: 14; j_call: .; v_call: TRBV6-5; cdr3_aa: ASSYSGVQGYNEQY
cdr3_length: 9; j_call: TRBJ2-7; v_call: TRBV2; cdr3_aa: ASSEYYEQY
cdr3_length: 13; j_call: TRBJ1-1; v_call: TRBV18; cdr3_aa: ASSLMTGTNTEAF
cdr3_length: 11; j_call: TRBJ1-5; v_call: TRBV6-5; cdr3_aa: ASSYSARQPQH
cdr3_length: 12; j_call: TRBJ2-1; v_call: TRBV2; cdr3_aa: ASRRPGTHNEQF
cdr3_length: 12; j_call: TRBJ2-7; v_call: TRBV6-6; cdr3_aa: ASSYRDSTYEQY
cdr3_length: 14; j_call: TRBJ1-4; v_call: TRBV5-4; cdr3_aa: ASSLALSGIQEKLF
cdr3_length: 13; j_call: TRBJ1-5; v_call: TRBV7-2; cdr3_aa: ASSFSRQIYQPQH
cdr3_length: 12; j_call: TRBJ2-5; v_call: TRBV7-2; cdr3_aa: ASSPPGVRETQY
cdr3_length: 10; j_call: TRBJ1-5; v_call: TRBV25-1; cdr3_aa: ASSQGGQPQH